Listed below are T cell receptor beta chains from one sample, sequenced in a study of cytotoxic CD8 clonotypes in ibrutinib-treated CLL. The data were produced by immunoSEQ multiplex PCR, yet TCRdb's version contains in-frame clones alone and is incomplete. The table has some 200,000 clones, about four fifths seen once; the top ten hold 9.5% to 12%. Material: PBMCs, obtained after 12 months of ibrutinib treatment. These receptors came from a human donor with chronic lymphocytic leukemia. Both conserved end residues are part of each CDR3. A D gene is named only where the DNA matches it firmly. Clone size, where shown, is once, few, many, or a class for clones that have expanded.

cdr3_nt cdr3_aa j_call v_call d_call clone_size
TGTGCCAGCGGACAGCCATCGGGAAACACCATATATTTT CASGQPSGNTIYF TRBJ1-3 TRBV25-1 - -
TGTGCCAGCTCCCTGAACACCGGGGAGCTGTTTTTT CASSLNTGELFF TRBJ2-2 TRBV18 - -
TGTGCCATCAGTGACATACAATTTTCAAGGGGCCACAACAGAAACTATGGCTACACCTTC CAISDIQFSRGHNRNYGYTF TRBJ1-2 TRBV10-3 - -
TGCGCCAGCAGCCCTTTATCCACAGATACGCAGTATTTT CASSPLSTDTQYF TRBJ2-3 TRBV10-1 - -
TGTGCCAGCAGGCGCTTAACAGCGAACACTGAAGCTTTCTTT CASRRLTANTEAFF TRBJ1-1 TRBV14 - -
TGTGCCAGCAGCCTTAGGCCTATAGTGACCGGGGAGCTGTTTTTT CASSLRPIVTGELFF TRBJ2-2 TRBV11-1 - -
TGTGCCAGCAGTCCGACAGGGGGTGGCCAGCCCCAGCATTTT CASSPTGGGQPQHF TRBJ1-5 TRBV6-5 TRBD1 -
TGTGCCAGCAGTTTTGGGTTCTATGGCTACACCTTC CASSFGFYGYTF TRBJ1-2 TRBV28 - -
TGTGCCAGCAGCTTAGGGGACAGAAGGGAGCAGTTCTTC CASSLGDRREQFF TRBJ2-1 TRBV11-3 TRBD1 -
TGCGCCAGCAGCCAAGTAAGCGGGAGCTCCTACGAGCAGTACTTC CASSQVSGSSYEQYF TRBJ2-7 TRBV4-1 TRBD2 -
TGTGCCAGCAGCTGGGACAGATCCACCGGGGAGCTGTTTTTT CASSWDRSTGELFF TRBJ2-2 TRBV5-6 TRBD1 -
TGTGCCAGTAGGGGGGACAGGGGTTATGGCTACACCTTC CASRGDRGYGYTF TRBJ1-2 TRBV19 TRBD1 -
TGTGCCAGCAGCCGGGGACAGATCTACGAGCAGTACTTC CASSRGQIYEQYF TRBJ2-7 TRBV6-6 TRBD1 few
TGCGCCAGCAGCTTGGACAGCCCTTACGAGCAGTACTTC CASSLDSPYEQYF TRBJ2-7 TRBV5-1 - -
TGTGCCAGTAGGGATTATGGCTACACCTTC CASRDYGYTF TRBJ1-2 TRBV19 - -
TGTGCCACCAGCAGAGATCTGCCGGGGGCAGCCAAAAACATTCAGTACTTC CATSRDLPGAAKNIQYF TRBJ2-4 TRBV15 - -
TGTGCCTGGAGTGTTAGAGGTCCTTACAATGAGCAGTTCTTC CAWSVRGPYNEQFF TRBJ2-1 TRBV30 - -
TGCGCCAGCAGCCCACCAAACCATGAGCAGTTCTTC CASSPPNHEQFF TRBJ2-1 TRBV5-1 - -
TGTGCCAGCAGTTTGCCGGGTGTCCAAGAGACCCAGTACTTC CASSLPGVQETQYF TRBJ2-5 TRBV28 - once
TGCAGCGTTAAAAGGGGACAGGGTGGTGAAAAACTGTTTTTT CSVKRGQGGEKLFF TRBJ1-4 TRBV29-1 TRBD1 -
TGCAGCGTTGGGGGGCGGGGAGGGGCGGCTGAAAAACTGTTTTTT CSVGGRGGAAEKLFF TRBJ1-4 TRBV29-1 - -
TGTGCCTGGACGAGGCGGGTCTCCTACAATGAGCAGTTCTTC CAWTRRVSYNEQFF TRBJ2-1 TRBV30 - -
TGTGCCAGCAGTCGACAGGGGCCAGGAGAAAAACTGTTTTTT CASSRQGPGEKLFF TRBJ1-4 TRBV28 TRBD1 -
TGCGCCAGCAGCCCCCCGGGGGGTGGGGGCAGCACTGAAGCTTTCTTT CASSPPGGGGSTEAFF TRBJ1-1 TRBV5-1 - -
TGTGCCAGCCGCGTGGATAACTACGAGCAGTACTTC CASRVDNYEQYF TRBJ2-7 TRBV9 - -
TGTGCCAGCAGTGAAGCTCGGGGCGGGAGTTTAGATACGCAGTATTTT CASSEARGGSLDTQYF TRBJ2-3 TRBV25-1 TRBD2 -
TGTGCCAGCAGCCATGGACAGGGGAGGGAGACCCAGTACTTC CASSHGQGRETQYF TRBJ2-5 TRBV7-6 TRBD1 -
TGCGCCAGCAGCCAAGGGGCTAGCGGGAGGAATGAGCAGTTCTTC CASSQGASGRNEQFF TRBJ2-1 TRBV4-1 TRBD2 -
TGCGCCAGCAGCTTGGACAGCCGTCGCGGTGGGGAGACCCAGTACTTC CASSLDSRRGGETQYF TRBJ2-5 TRBV5-1 - few
TGTGCCAGCAGCCTGGGGACAGGGTGGAATCAGCCCCAGCATTTT CASSLGTGWNQPQHF TRBJ1-5 TRBV9 TRBD1 -
TGCAGCGTTCTAGAACAGGGGGGGTACACTGAAGCTTTCTTT CSVLEQGGYTEAFF TRBJ1-1 TRBV29-1 TRBD1 -
TGTGCCAGCTCACCGGGGACAGGGCCGTCCTACGAGCAGTACTTC CASSPGTGPSYEQYF TRBJ2-7 TRBV18 TRBD1 -
TGTGCCAGCCGATGGATAGGGGGAATGGAGACCCAGTACTTC CASRWIGGMETQYF TRBJ2-5 TRBV28 - -
TGTGCCAGCAGCGGGACAGTAACTGGAAACACCATATATTTT CASSGTVTGNTIYF TRBJ1-3 TRBV6-1 TRBD1 -
TGTGCCAGCAGTGAGGCGGGATCCGGGGAGCTGTTTTTT CASSEAGSGELFF TRBJ2-2 TRBV2 - -
TGTGCCAGCACGGACCTCTATGGCTACACCTTC CASTDLYGYTF TRBJ1-2 TRBV6-5 - few
TGTGCCAGCAGTTTAATTAACACTGAAGCTTTCTTT CASSLINTEAFF TRBJ1-1 TRBV28 - -
TGTGCCATCAGTGACCCTAGCGAAGTTTTTTACGAGCAGTACTTC CAISDPSEVFYEQYF TRBJ2-7 TRBV10-3 - -
TGTGCCAGCAGCTTAACAGGGGGAGATACGCAGTATTTT CASSLTGGDTQYF TRBJ2-3 TRBV7-6 TRBD1 -
TGTGCCTGGGCCCCTTCAGCGGAGGGCGGGGAGCTGTTTTTT CAWAPSAEGGELFF TRBJ2-2 TRBV30 - few
TGTGCCAGCAGCACGCCGAGAGAAGACAGGGGACTAGCCAAAAACATTCAGTACTTC CASSTPREDRGLAKNIQYF TRBJ2-4 TRBV21-1 - -
TGTGCCAGCAGTCCATGGACAGGGTCTACTGAAGCTTTCTTT CASSPWTGSTEAFF TRBJ1-1 TRBV27 TRBD1 -
TGTGCCAGCAGCCGGGGAGGGAGTACAGCCAAAAACATTCAGTACTTC CASSRGGSTAKNIQYF TRBJ2-4 TRBV7-2 TRBD2 -
TGTGCCAGCAAACTAGGGGAGCTGGGGCCTGAAGCTTTCTTT CASKLGELGPEAFF TRBJ1-1 TRBV2 - -
TGTGCCAGCAGTGAGAAGGGGGGTTCACCCCTCCACTTT CASSEKGGSPLHF TRBJ1-6 TRBV6-1 - -
TGTGCCAGCAGCTTAACGTGGGCAGCTGAAGCTTTCTTT CASSLTWAAEAFF TRBJ1-1 TRBV7-3 - -
TGTGCCAGCAGTCGGTACAATCAGCCCCAGCATTTT CASSRYNQPQHF TRBJ1-5 TRBV6-1 - -
TGTGCCAGCAGTCCCCAGACAGGGCTTGGGCACACCATATATTTT CASSPQTGLGHTIYF TRBJ1-3 TRBV6-5 TRBD1 once